These T cell receptor beta chains were read from a single sample in a study of shared clonotypes between healthy human individuals. The assay was immunoSEQ multiplex PCR, and TCRdb's table has in-frame clones only and misses some. Of about 2.1 million clones listed, approximately 94% are singletons. What was sequenced was naive CD8+ T cells from PBMCs. The receptors come from a man aged 18 to 29 in good health. Some clones in this sample may be carry-over from other donors' samples. Both conserved end residues are part of each CDR3. A D gene is named only where the DNA matches it firmly. Expanded clones get a size class; other rows say once, few or many, or leave the size out.

v_gene,abundance,j_gene,d_gene,CDR3aa,CDR3nt
TRBV5-1,-,TRBJ1-2,TRBD1,CASSYSRTGDYGYTF,TGCGCCAGCAGCTACTCCAGGACAGGGGATTATGGCTACACCTTC
TRBV28,-,TRBJ1-1,TRBD1,CASSLLLTGTGAEAFF,TGTGCCAGCAGTTTACTCCTAACCGGGACAGGGGCTGAAGCTTTCTTT
TRBV7-9,once,TRBJ2-7,TRBD1,CAIHLDREDEQYF,TGTGCCATCCACTTGGACAGGGAAGACGAGCAGTACTTC
TRBV4-3,-,TRBJ2-7,-,CASSQEAGTTYEQYF,TGCGCCAGCAGCCAAGAGGCCGGGACAACCTACGAGCAGTACTTC
TRBV2,once,TRBJ2-7,TRBD1,CASASGTEKYEQYF,TGTGCCAGCGCTTCGGGGACAGAAAAATACGAGCAGTACTTC
TRBV7-9,-,TRBJ1-1,TRBD1,CASSFSTGGNTEAFF,TGTGCCAGCAGCTTCTCTACAGGGGGCAACACTGAAGCTTTCTTT
TRBV7-6,-,TRBJ2-3,-,CASRPQRQGTDTQYF,TGTGCCAGCAGACCACAGAGACAGGGCACAGATACGCAGTATTTT
TRBV15,-,TRBJ1-1,-,CATRGDWATEAFF,TGTGCCACCAGGGGAGACTGGGCGACTGAAGCTTTCTTT
TRBV7-2,-,TRBJ2-1,TRBD2,CASCLAGANEQFF,TGTGCCAGCTGCCTAGCGGGAGCTAATGAGCAGTTCTTC
TRBV5-4,once,TRBJ2-3,TRBD1,CASSPRDSFLGTDTQYF,TGTGCCAGCAGCCCCCGGGACAGCTTCTTGGGAACAGATACGCAGTATTTT
TRBV2,few,TRBJ1-1,-,CASSKTGHLNTEAFF,TGTGCCAGCAGTAAAACGGGACACTTGAACACTGAAGCTTTCTTT
TRBV5-4,-,TRBJ2-1,-,CASSLMADNEQFF,TGTGCCAGCAGCTTGATGGCCGACAATGAGCAGTTCTTC
TRBV15,-,TRBJ1-1,-,CATSKDQGSTEAFF,TGTGCCACCAGCAAGGACCAGGGGAGCACTGAAGCTTTCTTT
TRBV27,-,TRBJ1-5,-,CASSLTWGGSNQPQHF,TGTGCCAGCAGTTTAACATGGGGGGGGAGCAATCAGCCCCAGCATTTT
TRBV11-2,-,TRBJ1-2,-,CASSLFSGLSPNYGYTF,TGTGCCAGCAGCTTATTCTCCGGTCTGTCGCCTAACTATGGCTACACCTTC
TRBV5-1,-,TRBJ2-7,-,CASSDKRVPATYEQYF,TGCGCCAGCAGCGACAAAAGGGTACCTGCCACCTACGAGCAGTACTTC
TRBV7-9,-,TRBJ2-2,-,CASRRGTLAENTGELFF,TGTGCCAGCAGACGAGGAACTTTAGCTGAGAACACCGGGGAGCTGTTTTTT
TRBV27,once,TRBJ2-3,-,CASSRLRGDGVDTQYF,TGTGCCAGCAGTCGATTAAGGGGGGATGGCGTAGATACGCAGTATTTT
TRBV2,-,TRBJ2-2,-,CAIGTLAGELFF,TGTGCCATCGGGACTCTCGCCGGGGAGCTGTTTTTT
TRBV19,-,TRBJ1-1,-,CATEPGRLLNTEAFF,TGTGCCACTGAACCGGGGCGACTTCTGAACACTGAAGCTTTCTTT
TRBV5-1,-,TRBJ2-7,-,CASSLGTGSEQYF,TGCGCCAGCAGCTTGGGAACAGGGTCGGAGCAGTACTTC
TRBV27,once,TRBJ2-1,-,CASSLGGTIYNEQFF,TGTGCCAGCAGTTTAGGAGGGACAATCTACAATGAGCAGTTCTTC
TRBV6-6,-,TRBJ2-7,TRBD2,CASSYTSEFYEQYF,TGTGCCAGCAGTTATACTAGCGAGTTCTACGAGCAGTACTTC
TRBV27,-,TRBJ1-5,-,CASSQSRSNQPQHF,TGTGCCAGCAGTCAATCTAGGAGCAATCAGCCCCAGCATTTT
TRBV30,few,TRBJ1-2,-,CAWSASLGYTF,TGTGCCTGGAGTGCCTCTCTCGGCTACACCTTC
TRBV11-2,-,TRBJ2-2,-,CASNSHPAEGGGELFF,TGTGCCAGCAATTCTCACCCAGCGGAGGGGGGTGGGGAGCTGTTTTTT
TRBV4-1,-,TRBJ2-2,-,CASSLFGLGGELFF,TGCGCCAGCAGCCTTTTCGGATTGGGCGGGGAGCTGTTTTTT
TRBV2,-,TRBJ1-4,-,CASSELHPRAATNEKLFF,TGTGCCAGCAGTGAACTCCACCCTAGAGCGGCAACTAATGAAAAACTGTTTTTT
TRBV7-9,-,TRBJ2-1,TRBD2,CASSLVLGLASPNEQFF,TGTGCCAGCAGCTTAGTCCTGGGACTAGCGAGCCCTAATGAGCAGTTCTTC
TRBV6-6,-,TRBJ2-7,-,CASSYGVTYEQYF,TGTGCCAGCAGTTACGGGGTGACCTACGAGCAGTACTTC
TRBV11-2,-,TRBJ2-7,TRBD1,CASSSGQGNEQYF,TGTGCCAGCAGCTCCGGACAGGGGAACGAGCAGTACTTC
TRBV9,-,TRBJ2-2,TRBD1,CASSARQGADTGELFF,TGTGCCAGCAGCGCGAGACAGGGGGCTGACACCGGGGAGCTGTTTTTT
TRBV9,-,TRBJ2-6,-,CASSVAGGANVLTF,TGTGCCAGCAGCGTAGCTGGTGGGGCCAACGTCCTGACTTTC
TRBV5-5,-,TRBJ1-2,TRBD1,CASSSQKRTGAHYGYTF,TGTGCCAGCAGCTCCCAAAAAAGGACAGGGGCACACTATGGCTACACCTTC
TRBV6-4,-,TRBJ2-1,TRBD2,CASSDGGSFSYNEQFF,TGTGCCAGCAGTGACGGCGGGAGTTTCTCCTACAATGAGCAGTTCTTC
TRBV11-3,-,TRBJ1-5,-,CASSFVRDGNQPQHF,TGTGCCAGCAGCTTTGTCAGGGATGGCAATCAGCCCCAGCATTTT
TRBV28,-,TRBJ2-1,-,CASSFIGGNEQFF,TGTGCCAGCAGTTTCATCGGTGGCAATGAGCAGTTCTTC
TRBV14,-,TRBJ2-2,-,CASSQAAGGELFF,TGTGCCAGCAGCCAAGCCGCGGGCGGGGAGCTGTTTTTT
TRBV27,few,TRBJ1-5,TRBD1,CASSQVTGAQPQHF,TGTGCCAGCAGTCAAGTGACAGGGGCTCAGCCCCAGCATTTT
TRBV9,-,TRBJ1-4,-,CASSVSGFSSIEEKLFF,TGTGCCAGCAGCGTAAGCGGGTTTAGCAGTATTGAAGAAAAACTGTTTTTT
TRBV7-9,-,TRBJ2-1,-,CASSHRDGTYVQFF,TGTGCCAGCAGCCACCGGGACGGCACGTATGTGCAGTTCTTC
TRBV9,-,TRBJ1-5,-,CASSVGAPSNQPQHF,TGTGCCAGCAGCGTAGGTGCTCCGAGCAATCAGCCCCAGCATTTT
TRBV28,-,TRBJ2-7,-,CASSAWGDSYEQYF,TGTGCCAGCAGTGCGTGGGGCGACTCCTACGAGCAGTACTTC
TRBV2,-,TRBJ1-5,-,CASRPDLGGNQPQHF,TGTGCCAGCAGGCCGGATCTTGGGGGCAATCAGCCCCAGCATTTT
TRBV7-9,-,TRBJ2-5,-,CASSLSRGREETQYF,TGTGCCAGCAGCCTATCAAGGGGGAGGGAGGAGACCCAGTACTTC
TRBV11-2,-,TRBJ2-3,-,CASSLDPGSTDTQYF,TGTGCCAGCAGCTTAGATCCGGGAAGCACAGATACGCAGTATTTT
TRBV29-1,-,TRBJ2-7,TRBD1,CSAWGDRGNEQYF,TGCAGCGCCTGGGGGGACAGGGGGAATGAGCAGTACTTC
TRBV9,-,TRBJ2-7,TRBD2,CASSASGGAYEQYF,TGTGCCAGCAGCGCTAGCGGAGGGGCCTACGAGCAGTACTTC
TRBV6-1,-,TRBJ1-1,-,CASSERTANTEAFF,TGTGCCAGCAGTGAGCGGACAGCGAACACTGAAGCTTTCTTT
TRBV19,-,TRBJ2-1,-,CASSFGPVSYNEQFF,TGTGCCAGTAGTTTCGGACCCGTCTCCTACAATGAGCAGTTCTTC
TRBV27,-,TRBJ2-1,TRBD2,CASSLPSGINEQFF,TGTGCCAGCAGTTTGCCTAGCGGGATCAATGAGCAGTTCTTC
TRBV11-2,-,TRBJ2-3,-,CASRQSPSYTDTQYF,TGTGCCAGCCGGCAGTCCCCCTCTTACACAGATACGCAGTATTTT
TRBV7-9,once,TRBJ2-2,TRBD1,CASSGDRTNTGELFF,TGTGCCAGCAGCGGGGACAGGACGAACACCGGGGAGCTGTTTTTT
TRBV28,-,TRBJ2-3,-,CASSFRTVTDTQYF,TGTGCCAGCAGTTTCCGCACTGTCACAGATACGCAGTATTTT
TRBV9,-,TRBJ2-5,TRBD2,CASSAPGTSGRESQYF,TGTGCCAGCAGCGCCCCCGGGACTAGCGGGAGGGAATCCCAGTACTTC
TRBV7-9,-,TRBJ1-1,-,CASSYPKYEAFF,TGTGCCAGCAGCTACCCCAAATATGAAGCTTTCTTT